This T cell receptor beta chain is drawn from a study of beta chain features in type 1 diabetes. The study, taken as a whole, reports: The naive, central memory and Treg TCRB repertoires looked more alike in patients than they did in healthy donors. Within each of all four CD4+ subsets, Type 1 diabetes patients had TCRB CDR3s that were moderately but significantly shorter.

Points on this clone: The antigen is undetermined.

Reverse transcribing all isolated RNA meant expressed TCRB transcripts were sequenced. Profiled with immunoSEQ multiplex PCR; TCRdb holds only in-frame clones, not every one. The sample lists 250,000 to 300,000 clones, about 13% occurring once. V was shortened by 0 bases and J by 0 bases, with 17 bases between the two germline ends. Germline CDR1 is LGHNA and CDR2 is YNFKEQ. The CDR3 runs to 18 residues. The receptor was derived from a man aged 25-40 years with type 1 diabetes. The source material was naive CD4+ T cells from blood. V is TRBV4-2 and J is TRBJ1-1, with unresolved D. The CDR3 coding sequence is TGTGCCAGCAGCCAAGATTTGAGAATCCTAATCTTGAACACTGAAGCTTTCTTT. It is translated as CASSQDLRILILNTEAFF.